The 7 T cell receptor beta chains below were found in one sample sequenced in a study of CD8 T cells in Susac syndrome. RNA totalling roughly 0.45 to 1 ug underwent reverse transcription with random hexamers. Using its own MiXCR run on the immunoSEQ multiplex PCR reads, TCRdb lists one record per CDR3 protein. Of just over 80,000 distinct CDR3 sequences detected, just under 95% appear once; the ten largest clones hold roughly 0.26%. The specimen was CD8+ T cells from PBMCs. The receptor set was obtained from a human donor in good health.

The chain couples TRBV12-3 or TRBV12-4 to TRBJ2-5; a weak D match, TRBD2 (6 bases). The CDR3 has 14 residues. V lost 5 bases and J 4 bases, leaving 14 bases between the germline ends. The CDR3 DNA is TGTGCCAGCAGTATACTAGCTCGGGCAGAGACCCAGTACTTC. Its protein is CASSILARAETQYF.

The chain employs TRBV11-2 and TRBJ2-1; 9 bases fit TRBD2. V was pared by 2 bases and J by 15 bases, with 5 bases of the junction left unmatched. Looked up from germline, CDR1 is SGHAT and CDR2 is FQNNGV. The CDR3 contains 12 residues. The CDR3 reads CASSLIAGEAFF. The CDR3 DNA reads as TGTGCCAGCAGCTTAATAGCGGGAGAGGCGTTCTTC.

Here the CDR3 reads CATSEGQGYNEQFF. The DNA for the CDR3 is TGTGCCACCAGTGAGGGACAGGGGTACAATGAGCAGTTCTTC. This sequence joins TRBV24-1 and TRBJ2-1, with 10 bases matching TRBD1. Germline V gives CDR1 KGHDR, CDR2 SFDVKD. V was pared by 4 bases and J by 4 bases, with 0 bases of the junction left unmatched. The CDR3 runs to 14 residues.

CDR3 loop: CSVVRTAEAFF. The CDR3 nucleotides are TGCAGCGTTGTTAGGACCGCTGAAGCTTTCTTT. The gene calls are TRBV29-1 and TRBJ1-1; D remains ambiguous. The V gene lost 4 bases and the J gene lost 6 bases, with 9 bases spanning the gap. The CDR3 extends over 11 amino acids. Germline-derived CDR1 and CDR2 are SQVTM and ANQGSEA.

The genes are TRBV5-1 and TRBJ2-1; D may be TRBD2 (7 bases). The CDR3 extends over 16 amino acids. Trimming shortened V by 4 bases and J by 7 bases, and 21 bases separated the two germline ends. The V gene's germline CDR1 is SGHRS and CDR2 YFSETQ. The CDR3 loop reads CASSPGEGRGYNEQFF. The CDR3 region has the DNA TGCGCCAGCAGCCCCGGGGAGGGAAGGGGGTATAATGAGCAGTTCTTC.

V usage is TRBV27 and J usage is TRBJ2-3, with 10 bases aligning to TRBD2. Germline assignment: CDR1 MNHEY and CDR2 SMNVEV (reference sequence). J gave up 0 bases and V 6 bases, and 9 bases lay outside the gene matches. This CDR3 spans 17 amino acids. CDR3 DNA sequence: TGTGCCAGCAGGAGGCTAGCGGGGGAGGCGAGCACAGATACGCAGTATTTT. Translated: CASRRLAGEASTDTQYF.

The chain carries TRBV28 and TRBJ2-1; unclear D gene. Trimming cost V 6 bases and J 4 bases, with 19 bases left between them. The CDR3 is 16 amino acids. Germline V lookup: CDR1 MDHEN, CDR2 SYDVKM. DNA for the CDR3: TGTGCCAGCAGCCCATTAGTCCCTAAGGTTTACAATGAGCAGTTCTTC. It codes for CASSPLVPKVYNEQFF.